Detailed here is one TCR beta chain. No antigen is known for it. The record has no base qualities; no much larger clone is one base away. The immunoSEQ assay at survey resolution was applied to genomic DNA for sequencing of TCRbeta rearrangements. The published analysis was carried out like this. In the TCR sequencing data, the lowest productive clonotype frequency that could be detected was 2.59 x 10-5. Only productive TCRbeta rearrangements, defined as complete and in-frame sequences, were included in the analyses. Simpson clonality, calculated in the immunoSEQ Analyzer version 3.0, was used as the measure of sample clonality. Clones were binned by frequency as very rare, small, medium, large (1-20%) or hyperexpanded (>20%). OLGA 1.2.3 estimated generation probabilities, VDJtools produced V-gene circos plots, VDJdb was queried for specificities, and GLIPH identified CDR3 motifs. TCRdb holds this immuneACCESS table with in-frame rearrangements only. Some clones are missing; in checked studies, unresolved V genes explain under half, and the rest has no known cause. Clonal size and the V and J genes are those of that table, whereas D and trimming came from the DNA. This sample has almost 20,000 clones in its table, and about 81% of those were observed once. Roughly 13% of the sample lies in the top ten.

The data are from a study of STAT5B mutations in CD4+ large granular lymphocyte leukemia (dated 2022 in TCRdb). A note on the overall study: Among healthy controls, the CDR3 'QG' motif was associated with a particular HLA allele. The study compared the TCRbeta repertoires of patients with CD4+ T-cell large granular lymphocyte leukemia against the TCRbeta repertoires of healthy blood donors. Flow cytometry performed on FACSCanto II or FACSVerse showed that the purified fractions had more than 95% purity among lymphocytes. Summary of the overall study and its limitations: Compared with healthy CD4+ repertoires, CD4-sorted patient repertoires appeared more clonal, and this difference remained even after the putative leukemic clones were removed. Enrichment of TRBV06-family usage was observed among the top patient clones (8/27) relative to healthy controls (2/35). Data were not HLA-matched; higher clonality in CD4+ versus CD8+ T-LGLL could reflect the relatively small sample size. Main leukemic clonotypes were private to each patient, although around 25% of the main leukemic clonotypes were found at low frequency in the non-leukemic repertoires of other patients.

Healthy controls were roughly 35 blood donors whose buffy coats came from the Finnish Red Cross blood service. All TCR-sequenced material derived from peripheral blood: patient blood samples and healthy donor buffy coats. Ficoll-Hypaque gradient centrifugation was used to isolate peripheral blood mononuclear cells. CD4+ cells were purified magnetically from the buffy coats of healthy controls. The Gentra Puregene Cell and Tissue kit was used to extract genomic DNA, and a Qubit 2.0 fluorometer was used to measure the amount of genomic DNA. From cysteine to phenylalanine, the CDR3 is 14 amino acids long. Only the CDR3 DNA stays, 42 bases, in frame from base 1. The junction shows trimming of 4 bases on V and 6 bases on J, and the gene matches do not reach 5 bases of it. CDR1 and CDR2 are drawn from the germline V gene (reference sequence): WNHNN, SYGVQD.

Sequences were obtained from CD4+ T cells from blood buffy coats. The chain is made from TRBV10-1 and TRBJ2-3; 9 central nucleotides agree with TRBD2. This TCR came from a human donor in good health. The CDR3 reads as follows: CASSVAGAYDTQYF. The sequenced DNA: TGCGCCAGCAGTGTAGCGGGAGCCTATGATACGCAGTATTTT.